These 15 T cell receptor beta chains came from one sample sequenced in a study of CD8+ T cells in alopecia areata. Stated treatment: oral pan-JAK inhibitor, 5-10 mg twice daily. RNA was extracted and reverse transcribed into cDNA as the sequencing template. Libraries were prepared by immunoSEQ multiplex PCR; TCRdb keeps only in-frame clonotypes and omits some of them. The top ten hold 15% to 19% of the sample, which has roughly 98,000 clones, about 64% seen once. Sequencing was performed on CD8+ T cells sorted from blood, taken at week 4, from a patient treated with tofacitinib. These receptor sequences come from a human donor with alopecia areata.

CDR3 DNA sequence: TGCGCCAGCAGCCCGGGACTAGCGTTTTACAATGAGCAGTTCTTC. Amino acid sequence: CASSPGLAFYNEQFF. The gene calls are TRBV4-3 and TRBJ2-1, with TRBD2 identical over 10 bases. V lost 4 bases and J lost 4; bases outside the gene matches: 4. The CDR3 has 15 residues. Germline CDR1 and CDR2: LGHNA and YSLEER.

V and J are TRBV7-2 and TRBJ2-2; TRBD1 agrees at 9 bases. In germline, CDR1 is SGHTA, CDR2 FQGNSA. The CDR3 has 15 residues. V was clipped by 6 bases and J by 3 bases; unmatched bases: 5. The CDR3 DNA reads TGTGCCAGCAGAAGGGACAGGGCTGACACCGGGGAGCTGTTTTTT. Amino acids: CASRRDRADTGELFF. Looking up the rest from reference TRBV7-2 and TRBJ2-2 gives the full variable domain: GAGVSQSPSNKVTEKGKDVELRCDPISGHTALYWYRQSLGQGLEFLIYFQGNSAPDKSGLPSDRFSAERTGGSVSTLTIQRTQQEDSAVYLCASRRDRADTGELFFGEGSRLTVL.

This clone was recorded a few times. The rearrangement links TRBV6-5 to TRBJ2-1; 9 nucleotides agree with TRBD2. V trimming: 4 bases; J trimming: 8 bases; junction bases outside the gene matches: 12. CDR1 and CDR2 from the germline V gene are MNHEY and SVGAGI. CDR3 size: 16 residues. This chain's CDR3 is CASSSSPGLAGDEQFF. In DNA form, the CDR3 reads TGTGCCAGCAGTTCCTCCCCGGGACTAGCTGGGGATGAGCAGTTCTTC.

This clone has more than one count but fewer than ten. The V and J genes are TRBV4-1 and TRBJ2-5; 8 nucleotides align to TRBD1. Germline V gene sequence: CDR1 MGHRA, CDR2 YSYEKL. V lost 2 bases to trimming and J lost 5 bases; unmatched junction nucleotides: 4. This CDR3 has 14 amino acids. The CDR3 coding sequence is TGCGCCAGCAGCCAATGGACAGGGATGGAGACCCAGTACTTC. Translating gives CASSQWTGMETQYF.

The CDR3 DNA is TGTGCCACCAGCAGAGAGTCGATGAATCAGCCCCAGCATTTT. Translation gives CATSRESMNQPQHF. The gene calls are TRBV15 and TRBJ1-5; D unclear. Germline V gene lookup returns CDR1 LNHNV and CDR2 YYDKDF (reference sequence). The CDR3 is 14 residues long. V lost 0 bases and J 4 bases, leaving 7 bases between the germline ends. Full variable domain (remainder filled in from reference TRBV15 and TRBJ1-5): DAMVIQNPRYQVTQFGKPVTLSCSQTLNHNVMYWYQQKSSQAPKLLFHYYDKDFNNEADTPDNFQSRRPNTSFCFLDIRSPGLGDTAMYLCATSRESMNQPQHFGDGTRLSIL.

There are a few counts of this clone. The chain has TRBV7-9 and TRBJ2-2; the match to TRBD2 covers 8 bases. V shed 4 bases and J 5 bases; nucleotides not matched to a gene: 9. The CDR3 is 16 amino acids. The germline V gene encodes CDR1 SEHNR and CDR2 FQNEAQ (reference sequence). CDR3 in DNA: TGTGCCAGCAGCTCAAATAGCGGGGTGGCGACCGGGGAGCTGTTTTTT. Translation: CASSSNSGVATGELFF.

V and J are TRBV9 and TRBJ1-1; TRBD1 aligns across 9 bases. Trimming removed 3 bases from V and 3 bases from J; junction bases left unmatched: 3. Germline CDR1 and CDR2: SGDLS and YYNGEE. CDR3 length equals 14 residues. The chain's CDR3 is CASSEGTGYTEAFF. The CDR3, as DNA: TGTGCCAGCAGCGAGGGGACAGGGTACACTGAAGCTTTCTTT.

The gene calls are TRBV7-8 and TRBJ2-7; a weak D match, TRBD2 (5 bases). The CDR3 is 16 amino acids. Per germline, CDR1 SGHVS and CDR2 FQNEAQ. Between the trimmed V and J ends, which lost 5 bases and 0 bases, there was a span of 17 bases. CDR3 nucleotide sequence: TGTGCCAGCAGCGGAGGTTCCTGGCAGAGCTCCTACGAGCAGTACTTC. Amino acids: CASSGGSWQSSYEQYF.

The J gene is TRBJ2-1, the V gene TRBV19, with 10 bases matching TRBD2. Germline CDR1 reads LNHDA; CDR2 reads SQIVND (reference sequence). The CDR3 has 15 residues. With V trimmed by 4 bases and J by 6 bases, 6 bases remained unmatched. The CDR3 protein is CASSNLAGVGNEQFF. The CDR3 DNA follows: TGTGCCAGTAGTAACCTAGCGGGAGTAGGCAATGAGCAGTTCTTC.

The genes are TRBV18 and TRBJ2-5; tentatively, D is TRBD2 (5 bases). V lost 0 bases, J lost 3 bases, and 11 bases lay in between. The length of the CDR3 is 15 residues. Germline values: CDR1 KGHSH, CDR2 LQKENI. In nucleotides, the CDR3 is TGTGCCAGCTCACCACCGTATCCGGGAAAAGAGACCCAGTACTTC. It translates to CASSPPYPGKETQYF.

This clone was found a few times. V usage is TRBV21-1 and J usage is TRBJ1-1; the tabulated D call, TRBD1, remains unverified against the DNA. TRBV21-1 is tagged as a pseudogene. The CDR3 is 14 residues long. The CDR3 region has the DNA TGTGCCAGCAGAGGAGACAGGGGGGACACTGAAGCTTTCTTT. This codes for CASRGDRGDTEAFF.

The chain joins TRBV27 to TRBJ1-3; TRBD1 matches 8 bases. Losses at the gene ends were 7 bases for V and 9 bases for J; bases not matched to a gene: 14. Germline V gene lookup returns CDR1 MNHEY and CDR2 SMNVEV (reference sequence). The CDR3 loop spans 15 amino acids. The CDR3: CASTTDRDPFGTIYF. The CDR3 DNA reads TGTGCCAGCACTACGGACAGGGATCCCTTTGGCACCATATATTTT.

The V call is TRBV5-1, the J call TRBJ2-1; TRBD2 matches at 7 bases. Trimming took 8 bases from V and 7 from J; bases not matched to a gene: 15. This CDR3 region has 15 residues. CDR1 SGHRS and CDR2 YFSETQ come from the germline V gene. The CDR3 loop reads CASRAGLGVRNEQFF. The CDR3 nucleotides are TGCGCCAGTAGGGCCGGACTAGGGGTGCGTAATGAGCAGTTCTTC.

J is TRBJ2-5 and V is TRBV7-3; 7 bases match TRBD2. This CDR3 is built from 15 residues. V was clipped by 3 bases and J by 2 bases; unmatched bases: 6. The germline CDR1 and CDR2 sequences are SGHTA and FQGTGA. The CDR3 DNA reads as TGTGCCAGCAGCTTCGGCGGGGGAGGACAAGAGACCCAGTACTTC. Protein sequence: CASSFGGGGQETQYF.

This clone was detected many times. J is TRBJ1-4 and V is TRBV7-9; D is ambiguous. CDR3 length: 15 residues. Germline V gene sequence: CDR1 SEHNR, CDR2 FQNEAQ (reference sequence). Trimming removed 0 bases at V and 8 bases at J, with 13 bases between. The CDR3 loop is CASSLAVQEEEKLFF. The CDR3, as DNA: TGTGCCAGCAGCTTAGCTGTGCAGGAGGAGGAAAAACTGTTTTTT.